Sequencing of this T cell receptor beta chain was carried out in a study of blood T cell repertoires in COVID-19. Background on the study: COVID-19 samples, acute and convalescent, were from the United States, Italy and Spain. The cDNA or gDNA used as material had been derived from T cells, B-cell-depleted T cells, or PBMCs.

This CDR3 has 13 residues. Germline loops: CDR1 SGDLS, CDR2 YYNGEE. V was trimmed by 4 bases and J by 4 bases, leaving 12 bases between them. Authors' analysis steps: Amplification with reference gene primers provided the estimates of nucleated cell counts. TCRdb keeps only in-frame clones here, not all; method: immunoSEQ multiplex PCR. That table gives V, J and clone size, and the DNA gave D and trimming. The profile shows roughly 160,000 clones, over 80% of them singletons. The chain combines TRBV9 with TRBJ2-7; TRBD1 might be the D (5 bases). This clonotype was sampled from a woman in her fifties or sixties with acute or convalescent COVID-19. Sequencing was done on a sample of peripheral blood. This CDR3 reads CASSPTDLYEQYF. The CDR3 nucleotides read TGTGCCAGCAGCCCGACAGACCTGTACGAGCAGTACTTC.